The source of this TCR beta chain is a study of identical twins. This clonotype was picked up a small number of times. Its antigen is not known. MiXCR, run by TCRdb on the 5' RACE reads, gives a single entry per CDR3 protein. The data show 1,800,000 or so distinct CDR3 sequences, about 31% seen once. Between the trimmed V and J ends, which lost 4 bases and 0 bases, there was a span of 14 bases. From germline, CDR1 is MGHRA and CDR2 YSYEKL. This CDR3 spans 16 amino acids. Findings and limits, study-wide: For cord blood, abundant beta clonotypes had fewer insertions, unlike memory repertoires, which showed none. Conclusions were drawn cross-sectionally by statistical analysis, without following the same donors. It was out-of-frame TCR alpha sharing in monozygotic twins that models underestimated.

Sequencing was performed on cord blood. The rearrangement joins TRBV4-1 to TRBJ2-3; D is tentatively TRBD1 or TRBD2 (5 bases each). The origin of this receptor is a newborn girl in good health. CDR3 nucleotide sequence: TGCGCCAGCAGCCTACCCCGGGACCACAGCACAGATACGCAGTATTTT. Encoded protein: CASSLPRDHSTDTQYF.